This TCR beta chain was sequenced in a study of blood T cell repertoires in COVID-19. Produced via immunoSEQ multiplex PCR; TCRdb's table is partial and in-frame only. The sample lists about 150,000 clones, 83% seen once, with around 10% in the top ten. The CDR3 totals 16 residues. V shed 3 bases and J 5 bases; nucleotides not matched to a gene: 8. Germline assignment: CDR1 LNHDA and CDR2 SQIVND (reference sequence). The specimen was peripheral blood. V usage is TRBV19 and J usage is TRBJ1-4; 8 nucleotides match TRBD1. This TCR was sampled from a woman aged 55-70 years with COVID-19, enrolled during active disease. The CDR3 DNA reads as TGTGCCAGTAGTATTCGTACAGGGGGGTTAAATGAAAAACTGTTTTTT. It is translated as CASSIRTGGLNEKLFF.